This is a list of T cell receptor beta chains from one sample in a study of T cells expressing NK-cell markers. TCRdb reprocessed the 5' RACE reads, keeping one entry per CDR3 protein, no DNA. This sample's table has about 380,000 distinct CDR3 sequences. The sample consisted of blood T cells: a sorted CD56 or NKG2C T cell subset, CD4+ or CD8+ T cells, or bulk PBMC T cells (not recorded which). The receptors originated from a man between 18 and 69 years old in good health. Both conserved end residues are part of each CDR3.

v_call,j_call,cdr3_aa
TRBV7-8,TRBJ2-3,CASGRGASDTQYF
TRBV5-1,TRBJ2-3,CASSLAKAGRDTQYF
TRBV2,TRBJ1-3,CASSRIPRGRADGNTIYF
TRBV5-5,TRBJ1-5,CASSLEIGLNQPQHF
TRBV12-3/TRBV12-4,TRBJ1-6,CASRRQGAQNSPLHF
TRBV2,TRBJ2-7,CASNLQGVGEQYF
TRBV4-1,TRBJ1-6,CASSPLPSPRLKSPLHF
TRBV5-5,TRBJ2-7,CASSLGWDRDPSYEQYF
TRBV2,TRBJ1-1,CASTRTRGATEAFF
TRBV20-1,TRBJ1-4,CSARDATGSIKLFF
TRBV20-1,TRBJ2-1,CSAWSGGNEQFF
TRBV4-2,TRBJ2-7,CASSHPGTGDSEQYF
TRBV12-3/TRBV12-4,TRBJ2-2,CASTDGMGGISNTGELFF